This TCR beta chain was profiled in a study of post-analysis software for immune sequencing data. Germline V gene sequence: CDR1 SGHTA, CDR2 FQGNSA. V shed 5 bases, J shed 10 bases, and the junction held 16 bases outside the gene matches. CDR3 size: 16 residues. A word on this clonotype: Its matching antigen is unknown.

Overall study findings and caveats: Patients had higher frequencies than controls of a handful of TRBV segments, including TRBV5-6, TRBV5-1 and TRBV20-1.

Prepared TCR beta cDNA libraries contained unique molecular identifiers. TCRdb ran MiXCR on the PCR reads and lists one entry per CDR3 protein. The table includes roughly 730,000 distinct CDR3 sequences, about 27% detected once. The sample consisted of blood. This chain connects TRBV7-2 to TRBJ2-1; 8 positions agree with TRBD2. This clonotype was sampled from a girl aged 10-17 years with multiple sclerosis. The CDR3, as DNA: TGTGCCAGCAGCCCATGGGGTAGCGGGATCTCCTACGAGCAGTTCTTC. Protein: CASSPWGSGISYEQFF.